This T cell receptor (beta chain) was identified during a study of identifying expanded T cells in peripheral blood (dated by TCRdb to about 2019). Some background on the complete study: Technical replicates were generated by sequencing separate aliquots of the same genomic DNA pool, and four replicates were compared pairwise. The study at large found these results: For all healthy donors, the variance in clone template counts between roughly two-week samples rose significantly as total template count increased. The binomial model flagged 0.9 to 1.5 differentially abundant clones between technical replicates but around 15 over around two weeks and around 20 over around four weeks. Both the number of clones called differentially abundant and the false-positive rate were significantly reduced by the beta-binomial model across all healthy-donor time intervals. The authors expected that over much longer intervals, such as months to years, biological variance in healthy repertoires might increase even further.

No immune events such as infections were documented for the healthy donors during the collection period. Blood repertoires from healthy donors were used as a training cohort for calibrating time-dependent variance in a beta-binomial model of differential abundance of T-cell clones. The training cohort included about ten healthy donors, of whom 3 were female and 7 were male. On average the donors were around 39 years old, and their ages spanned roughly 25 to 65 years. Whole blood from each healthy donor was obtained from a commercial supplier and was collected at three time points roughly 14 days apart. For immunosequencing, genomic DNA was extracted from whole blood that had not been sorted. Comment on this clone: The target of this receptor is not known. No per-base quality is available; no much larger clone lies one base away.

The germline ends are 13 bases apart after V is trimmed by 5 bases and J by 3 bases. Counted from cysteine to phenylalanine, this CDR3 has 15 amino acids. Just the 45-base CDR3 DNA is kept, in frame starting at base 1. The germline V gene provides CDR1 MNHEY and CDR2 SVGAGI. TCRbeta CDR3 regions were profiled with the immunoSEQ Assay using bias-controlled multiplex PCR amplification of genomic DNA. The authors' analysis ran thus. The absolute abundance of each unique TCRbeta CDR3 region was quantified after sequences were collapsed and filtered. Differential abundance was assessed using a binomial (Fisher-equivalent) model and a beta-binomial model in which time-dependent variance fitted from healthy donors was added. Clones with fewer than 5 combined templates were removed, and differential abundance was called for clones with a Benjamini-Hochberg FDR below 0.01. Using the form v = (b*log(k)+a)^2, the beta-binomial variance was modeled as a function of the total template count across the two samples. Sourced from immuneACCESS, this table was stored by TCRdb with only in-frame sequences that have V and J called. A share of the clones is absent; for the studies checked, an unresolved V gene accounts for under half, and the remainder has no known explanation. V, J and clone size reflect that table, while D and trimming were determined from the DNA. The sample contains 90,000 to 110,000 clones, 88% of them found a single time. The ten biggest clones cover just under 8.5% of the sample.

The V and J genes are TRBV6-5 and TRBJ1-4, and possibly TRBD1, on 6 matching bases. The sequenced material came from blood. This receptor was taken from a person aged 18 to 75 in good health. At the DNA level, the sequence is TGTGCCAGCAGTCCCACAGGGAGCGCTAATGAAAAACTGTTTTTT. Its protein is CASSPTGSANEKLFF.